The table lists the clone carrying this TCR beta chain with a few counts. In the source study's methods: ImmunoSEQ supplied junction-only sequences lacking quality scores, so filtering was different. The protocol was immunoSEQ multiplex PCR, while the TCRdb copy is restricted to in-frame clones and leaves out a portion. That table furnishes V, J and clone size, whereas the DNA furnished D and trimming. The top ten hold roughly 1% of the sample, which has about 2 million clones, roughly 95% seen once. This specimen belongs to a study of shared clonotypes between healthy human individuals. Naive-designated CD8 cells lacked CD45RO, were positively enriched for CCR7, and omitted terminally differentiated effector memory CD45RA+ cells. Donors were Caucasian adults residing in Nashville, Tennessee, USA. Germline V CDR1 and CDR2: GTSNPN, SVGIG (reference sequence). The CDR3 contains 13 residues. Trimming removed 0 bases at V and 7 bases at J, with 11 bases between.

This sequence joins TRBV30 and TRBJ2-3; a weak D match, TRBD1 (6 bases). Sequencing input: naive CD8+ T cells sorted from blood. This receptor was taken from a man younger than 35 in good health. The CDR3 region is CAWSVGTCNTQYF. CDR3 bases: TGTGCCTGGAGTGTTGGGACATGTAATACGCAGTATTTT.